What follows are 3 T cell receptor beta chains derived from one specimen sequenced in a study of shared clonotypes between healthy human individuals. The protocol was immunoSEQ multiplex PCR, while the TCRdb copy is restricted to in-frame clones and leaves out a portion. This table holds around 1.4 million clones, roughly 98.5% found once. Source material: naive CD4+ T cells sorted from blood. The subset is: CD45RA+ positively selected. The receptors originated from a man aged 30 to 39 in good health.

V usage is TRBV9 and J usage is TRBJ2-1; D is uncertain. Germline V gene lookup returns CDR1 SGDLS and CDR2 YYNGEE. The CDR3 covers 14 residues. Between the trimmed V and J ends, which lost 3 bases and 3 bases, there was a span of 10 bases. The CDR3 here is CASSEGSRYNEQFF. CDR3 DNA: TGTGCCAGCAGCGAGGGATCCCGCTACAATGAGCAGTTCTTC.

The CDR3 bases are TGTGCCAGCGAGGAGGGGGTTGGCACTGAAGCTTTCTTT. It yields the protein CASEEGVGTEAFF. V is TRBV7-9 and J is TRBJ1-1; D possibly corresponds to TRBD1 (6 bases). This CDR3 region has 13 residues. V was pared by 8 bases and J by 4 bases, with 14 bases between. Germline CDR1 reads SEHNR; CDR2 reads FQNEAQ (reference sequence).

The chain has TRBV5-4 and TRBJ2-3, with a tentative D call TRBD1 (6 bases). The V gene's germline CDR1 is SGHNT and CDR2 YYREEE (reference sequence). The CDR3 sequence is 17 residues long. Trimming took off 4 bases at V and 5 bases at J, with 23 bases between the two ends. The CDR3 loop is CASSGRPDRRSRDTQYF. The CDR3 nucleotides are TGTGCCAGCAGCGGACGGCCGGACAGACGGTCTAGAGATACGCAGTATTTT.